One and the same sample provided the 21 T cell receptor beta chains below, sequenced in a study of long-term antiretroviral therapy in people with HIV. It was version v3.0 of the immunoSEQ assay that was run at survey level. Using immunoSEQ multiplex PCR, the repertoire was profiled, and TCRdb retains in-frame clones only, with some absent. The sample contains tens of thousands of clones, approximately 90% of which appear only once. The sequencing here drew on unsorted PBMCs, taken 1.8 years before starting antiretroviral therapy. The receptor set was obtained from a woman aged 25 to 39 with HIV.

This chain uses TRBV19 with TRBJ2-6; no clear D gene. The CDR3 is 14 amino acids. Trimming shortened V by 6 bases and J by 4 bases, and 10 bases separated the two germline ends. Germline lookup yields CDR1 LNHDA and CDR2 SQIVND (reference sequence). The CDR3 DNA sequence: TGTGCCAGTAGGGAGAATCCCGGGGCCAACGTCCTGACTTTC. Protein: CASRENPGANVLTF.

The chain uses TRBV11-3 and TRBJ2-3; 7 bases are shared with TRBD1. V trimming: 4 bases; J trimming: 0 bases; junction bases outside the gene matches: 10. The V gene's germline CDR1 is SGHNT and CDR2 YENEEA. The CDR3 sequence is 17 residues long. CDR3 DNA sequence: TGTGCCAGCAGCTCCTTGACAGGGACCCATAGCACAGATACGCAGTATTTT. Amino acid sequence: CASSSLTGTHSTDTQYF.

The rearrangement links TRBV19 to TRBJ1-1; D unclear. The CDR3 loop spans 17 amino acids. V was cut by 3 bases and J by 4 bases, with 21 bases left in between. Per the germline V gene, CDR1 is LNHDA and CDR2 is SQIVND (reference sequence). The CDR3 DNA follows: TGTGCCAGTAGTATGTCAACTCCCCCAACTTGGCTCACTGAAGCTTTCTTT. It codes for CASSMSTPPTWLTEAFF.

The chain joins TRBV27 to TRBJ1-2; 11 nucleotides align to TRBD1. The V gene end was trimmed by 9 bases and the J gene end by 7 bases; junction bases not matched to a gene: 19. CDR3 length equals 17 residues. Looked up from germline, CDR1 is MNHEY and CDR2 is SMNVEV (reference sequence). The CDR3 spells CASALRSDRGRLTGYTF. For the CDR3, the DNA is TGTGCCAGTGCCCTGCGTTCGGACAGGGGGCGTTTAACTGGCTACACCTTC.

The chain links TRBV6-5 to TRBJ1-2; D might be TRBD1 (5 bases). Trimming removed 6 bases from V and 10 bases from J, with 21 bases in between. The CDR3 length is 14 residues. Germline CDR1 and CDR2: MNHEY and SVGAGI. CDR3 region: CASSPAGGSLTYTF. In DNA form, the CDR3 reads TGTGCCAGCAGCCCGGCGGGGGGTAGCCTCACCTACACCTTC.

The chain couples TRBV15 to TRBJ2-5; D call uncertain. Trimming shortened V by 1 base and J by 0 bases, and 6 bases separated the two germline ends. The CDR3 covers 14 residues. Looked up from germline, CDR1 is LNHNV and CDR2 is YYDKDF (reference sequence). CDR3 DNA sequence: TGTGCCACCAGCAGAGTTAGCAACCAAGAGACCCAGTACTTC. Its protein is CATSRVSNQETQYF. Based on the CDR3 plus reference TRBV15 and TRBJ2-5, the full variable domain is DAMVIQNPRYQVTQFGKPVTLSCSQTLNHNVMYWYQQKSSQAPKLLFHYYDKDFNNEADTPDNFQSRRPNTSFCFLDIRSPGLGDTAMYLCATSRVSNQETQYFGPGTRLLVL.

The chain uses TRBV25-1 and TRBJ2-3; TRBD2 matches at 11 bases. The V gene's germline CDR1 is MGHDK and CDR2 SYGVNS. J was trimmed by 4 bases and V by 4 bases; bases with no gene match: 10. The CDR3 consists of 17 residues. In nucleotides, the CDR3 is TGTGCCAGCAGTGGACACTTAGCGGGGGGGCTCGCAGATACGCAGTATTTT. This codes for CASSGHLAGGLADTQYF.

This clone qualifies as medium-sized. The chain couples TRBV29-1 to TRBJ1-2; 8 bases fit TRBD1. J lost 6 bases, V lost 4 bases, and 13 bases had no gene match. Germline V CDR1 and CDR2: SQVTM, ANQGSEA. This CDR3 has 15 amino acids. CDR3 DNA: TGCAGCGTTGGACAGGGGCCAGCTTTGCCCCATGGCTACACCTTC. Amino acid sequence: CSVGQGPALPHGYTF.

This chain links TRBV7-3 with TRBJ2-1, with D unresolved. V was cut by 2 bases and J by 5 bases, with 7 bases left in between. The germline gives CDR1 SGHTA, CDR2 FQGTGA. The CDR3 is made up of 13 amino acids. The CDR3 here is CASSLVANNEQFF. For the CDR3, the DNA is TGTGCCAGCAGCTTAGTGGCGAACAATGAGCAGTTCTTC.

This clone appeared a single time. This chain uses TRBV6-5 with TRBJ1-1; D ambiguous. V was clipped by 2 bases and J by 4 bases, with 11 bases between them. Germline loops: CDR1 MNHEY, CDR2 SVGAGI. The CDR3 is made up of 14 amino acids. CDR3 in amino acids: CASSYRDGPTEAFF. The CDR3 region has the DNA TGTGCCAGCAGTTACAGGGATGGTCCCACTGAAGCTTTCTTT.

The chain has TRBV7-6 and TRBJ1-4; 10 nucleotides line up with TRBD1. From germline, CDR1 is SGHVS and CDR2 FNYEAQ. The CDR3 extends over 18 amino acids. J gave up 2 bases and V 5 bases, and 11 bases lay outside the gene matches. CDR3: CASSLKKGQGMTNEKLFF. DNA for the CDR3: TGTGCCAGCAGCCTTAAGAAGGGACAGGGGATGACTAATGAAAAACTGTTTTTT.

This chain connects TRBV2 to TRBJ2-3; 8 bases are a match to TRBD1. CDR3 length: 13 residues. CDR1 and CDR2 (germline): SNHLY, FYNNEI. Germline trimming cut 8 bases from V and 3 bases from J; bases unmatched to any gene: 4. CDR3 loop: CASWDRTTDTQYF. CDR3 DNA sequence: TGTGCCAGCTGGGACAGGACGACAGATACGCAGTATTTT.

This chain joins TRBV9 and TRBJ2-2, with 7 bases aligning to TRBD1. Losses at the gene ends were 0 bases for V and 3 bases for J; bases not matched to a gene: 2. The CDR3 has 15 residues. Germline loops: CDR1 SGDLS, CDR2 YYNGEE. The CDR3 loop reads CASSVEGGYTGELFF. The CDR3 DNA sequence: TGTGCCAGCAGCGTAGAAGGGGGCTACACCGGGGAGCTGTTTTTT.

The chain carries TRBV29-1 and TRBJ1-2; TRBD1 aligns across 8 bases. The CDR3 covers 12 residues. The V gene's germline CDR1 is SQVTM and CDR2 ANQGSEA. The trim removed 3 bases at V and 6 bases at J, leaving 3 bases unmatched. The CDR3 DNA is TGCAGCGTTGAGGACAGGGTGAATGGCTACACCTTC. Translation gives CSVEDRVNGYTF. The full variable domain, with the rest looked up from reference TRBV29-1 and TRBJ1-2, is SAVISQKPSRDICQRGTSLTIQCQVDSQVTMMFWYRQQPGQSLTLIATANQGSEATYESGFVIDKFPISRPNLTFSTLTVSNMSPEDSSIYLCSVEDRVNGYTFGSGTRLTVV.

The genes are TRBV30 and TRBJ2-4; D unclear. Germline-derived CDR1 and CDR2 are GTSNPN and SVGIG (reference sequence). The CDR3 runs 13 residues. Trimming left V 0 bases short and J 0 bases short, with 3 bases between. The CDR3: CAWSVPAKNIQYF. The CDR3, as DNA: TGTGCCTGGAGTGTACCAGCCAAAAACATTCAGTACTTC.

The V gene is TRBV10-2, the J gene TRBJ2-5; D is ambiguous. V dropped 2 bases and J dropped 2 bases, with 12 bases sitting between them. CDR1 is WSHSY and CDR2 is SAAADI in the germline V gene. CDR3 length: 15 amino acids. In nucleotides, the CDR3 is TGCGCCAGCAGTGAGGTATCTACGGCACAAGAGACCCAGTACTTC. Translated, it gives CASSEVSTAQETQYF.

The gene calls are TRBV9 and TRBJ2-2; the match to TRBD1 covers 8 bases. Per the germline V gene, CDR1 is SGDLS and CDR2 is YYNGEE. V was clipped by 0 bases and J by 6 bases; unmatched bases: 7. The CDR3 consists of 16 residues. CDR3: CASSVGQGYRSGELFF. Here the CDR3 DNA reads TGTGCCAGCAGCGTAGGACAGGGGTATAGGTCCGGGGAGCTGTTTTTT.

The chain employs TRBV19 and TRBJ1-5, with 12 bases that match TRBD1. The germline gives CDR1 LNHDA, CDR2 SQIVND (reference sequence). The V gene end was trimmed by 5 bases and the J gene end by 0 bases; junction bases not matched to a gene: 8. This CDR3 is 18 amino acids long. The CDR3 sequence: CASSLSRDRGLSNQPQHF. As DNA, the CDR3 is TGTGCCAGTAGTTTGTCCCGGGACAGGGGGCTTAGCAATCAGCCCCAGCATTTT.

The chain employs TRBV9 and TRBJ2-1; 9 nucleotides align to TRBD1. V shed 4 bases and J 8 bases; nucleotides not matched to a gene: 10. The germline CDR1 and CDR2 sequences are SGDLS and YYNGEE. The CDR3 has 15 residues. The CDR3 DNA follows: TGTGCCAGCAGCTCAGCGGACAGGGGAGGTTATGAGCAGTTCTTC. It codes for CASSSADRGGYEQFF.

The chain carries TRBV2 and TRBJ2-2; D not certain. The CDR3 is made up of 14 amino acids. Germline CDR1 reads SNHLY; CDR2 reads FYNNEI. V dropped 6 bases and J dropped 2 bases, with 10 bases sitting between them. The CDR3 DNA sequence: TGTGCCAGCAGCCGAACGGGTAACACCGGGGAGCTGTTTTTT. Protein product: CASSRTGNTGELFF. The variable domain in full, completed from reference TRBV2 and TRBJ2-2, reads EPEVTQTPSHQVTQMGQEVILRCVPISNHLYFYWYRQILGQKVEFLVSFYNNEISEKSEIFDDQFSVERPDGSNFTLKIRSTKLEDSAMYFCASSRTGNTGELFFGEGSRLTVL.

This sequence joins TRBV30 and TRBJ2-5, with a possible D match to TRBD2 (7 bases). Germline V lookup: CDR1 GTSNPN, CDR2 SVGIG (reference sequence). V dropped 0 bases and J dropped 1 base, with 18 bases sitting between them. This CDR3 has 17 residues. CDR3 protein: CAWSVLRGGKTQETQYF. The CDR3 bases are TGTGCCTGGAGTGTACTAAGGGGGGGGAAAACCCAAGAGACCCAGTACTTC.